The rows below give T cell receptor beta chains drawn from one sample of a study of blood T cell repertoires in COVID-19. Assay used: immunoSEQ multiplex PCR; TCRdb lists only in-frame clones, some missing. Seen here are 62,000 or so clones, roughly 89% observed once, and the top ten hold 8.2%. Sequenced sample: peripheral blood. All receptors derive from a man between 50 and 59 years old with active COVID-19. The CDR3 runs from the conserved cysteine through the conserved F or W. The D gene is left open where the match is weak. Clone sizes are given selectively: once, few, many, or a class where the clone is expanded.

cdr3_nt cdr3_aa v_call clone_size d_call cdr3_length j_call
TGTGCCAGCAGTTTGACAGGCTACGAGCAGTACTTC CASSLTGYEQYF TRBV12-3/TRBV12-4 NA NA 12 TRBJ2-7
TGTGCCAGCTCAGGCCCAGGGTTTGGCGAGCAGTACTTC CASSGPGFGEQYF TRBV18 once NA 13 TRBJ2-7
TGCGCCAGCAGCCAAGATAAAGGGGGCGCGGCGGGTCAGTACTTC CASSQDKGGAAGQYF TRBV4-1 NA TRBD1 15 TRBJ2-4
TGTGCCAGCAGTGAAGGCCAGGTTTTAGGAGAGCAGTACTTC CASSEGQVLGEQYF TRBV6-1 NA NA 14 TRBJ2-7
TGTGCCACCAGCAGAGATCTGGCAGGGGGAATCTCCTACGAGCAGTACTTC CATSRDLAGGISYEQYF TRBV15 NA TRBD1 17 TRBJ2-7
TGTGCCAGCAGCTGGACGGGACAGAACACTGAAGCTTTCTTT CASSWTGQNTEAFF TRBV7-8 once NA 14 TRBJ1-1
TGTGCCAGCAGTGATCGATCGGCAGATACGCAGTATTTT CASSDRSADTQYF TRBV6-4 NA NA 13 TRBJ2-3
TGTGCCAGCAGCTACGGGATCCAAGAGACCCAGTACTTC CASSYGIQETQYF TRBV2 NA NA 13 TRBJ2-5
TGTGCCAGCAGCTTAGACAGGGACATGAACTACAATGAGCAGTTCTTC CASSLDRDMNYNEQFF TRBV11-2 NA NA 16 TRBJ2-1
TGTGCCAGCAGCCCCGGGGGGAAGACTAGCGCGAACACCGGGGAGCTGTTTTTT CASSPGGKTSANTGELFF TRBV13 NA TRBD2 18 TRBJ2-2
TGTGCCAGCAGTTACTCGAGGCAGAACACTGAAGCTTTCTTT CASSYSRQNTEAFF TRBV6-5 NA NA 14 TRBJ1-1
TGTGCCAGCAGCCCGGACAGGGTGGGTCAGACCCAGTACTTC CASSPDRVGQTQYF TRBV5-6 once TRBD1 14 TRBJ2-5
TGCGCCAGCAGCTGGATACCGGGACAGGGGAGTGAAGCTTTCTTT CASSWIPGQGSEAFF TRBV5-1 NA TRBD1 15 TRBJ1-1
TGTGCCAGCAGCCAAGTCGCTAGCGGGGGGGCTGGGAAGACCCAGTACTTC CASSQVASGGAGKTQYF TRBV4-2 NA TRBD2 17 TRBJ2-5
TGTGCCAGCAGCCCACAAGGGACATCTTATTACGAGCAGTACTTC CASSPQGTSYYEQYF TRBV14 once NA 15 TRBJ2-7
TGTGCCATCAGTGAGAGGGGGACAGCCTACTACACCTTC CAISERGTAYYTF TRBV10-3 NA TRBD1 13 TRBJ1-2
TGTGCCAGCAGCTCGACTAGCGGGGGGGTAAGCGAGCAGTACTTC CASSSTSGGVSEQYF TRBV7-2 NA TRBD2 15 TRBJ2-7
TGTGCCAGTAGCTACGGGTGGGGCCCCTACAATGAGCAGTTCTTC CASSYGWGPYNEQFF TRBV7-2 NA NA 15 TRBJ2-1
TGTGCCAGCAGCTCGCAGTTGAGGTCCTTGAACACTGAAGCTTTCTTT CASSSQLRSLNTEAFF TRBV13 NA NA 16 TRBJ1-1
TGCGCCAGCAGCCAGCCAGGGGTGTTGGGCAATCAGCCCCAGCATTTT CASSQPGVLGNQPQHF TRBV4-1 NA NA 16 TRBJ1-5
TGCGCCAGCAGCTCCCAGGGACACAGTGGAGATACGCAGTATTTT CASSSQGHSGDTQYF TRBV5-1 NA NA 15 TRBJ2-3
TGTGCCAGCAGCTTAGCCCGGGACAGGGGTAACAATGAGCAGTTCTTC CASSLARDRGNNEQFF TRBV7-2 NA TRBD1 16 TRBJ2-1
TGTGCCAGCAGTAAACTAGCGGGGCCCTACAATGAGCAGTTCTTC CASSKLAGPYNEQFF TRBV6-5 NA TRBD2 15 TRBJ2-1
TGCGCCAGCAGCTTGGTGGAGGGTTCGGGAAACACCATATATTTT CASSLVEGSGNTIYF TRBV5-1 NA NA 15 TRBJ1-3
TGTGCCAGCAGCTTAGCGAGGCAGGGAAACACCATATATTTT CASSLARQGNTIYF TRBV7-2 NA NA 14 TRBJ1-3
TGTGCCAGCAGCTTAAATGTCCAGGGCAGCGATGAGCAGTTCTTC CASSLNVQGSDEQFF TRBV7-3 NA NA 15 TRBJ2-1
TGCGCCAGCAGCTTGGGGGGTGAGGGAGTAGGCGGCTACACCTTC CASSLGGEGVGGYTF TRBV5-1 NA NA 15 TRBJ1-2
TGTGCCAGCAGCGTAGGAGGAGGGGCGAGCTCTGGAAACACCATATATTTT CASSVGGGASSGNTIYF TRBV9 NA NA 17 TRBJ1-3
TGTGCCACCAGCAGAGGGATGGGGGGTATGAGCGAGCAGTACTTC CATSRGMGGMSEQYF TRBV15 NA NA 15 TRBJ2-7
TGTGCCAGCAGTCGACAGGGGGAGATCCCCAACTATGGCTACACCTTC CASSRQGEIPNYGYTF TRBV13 NA TRBD1 16 TRBJ1-2
TGCGCCAGCGGACAGGGGGGCCTGTCCTACGAGCAGTACTTC CASGQGGLSYEQYF TRBV5-1 NA TRBD1 14 TRBJ2-7
TGTGCCAGCAGCTTCCGGGTCTCTACGGATCAGCCCCAGCATTTT CASSFRVSTDQPQHF TRBV7-8 few NA 15 TRBJ1-5
TGTGCCAGCAGCCTGGGACTTTACACAGATACGCAGTATTTT CASSLGLYTDTQYF TRBV9 once NA 14 TRBJ2-3
TGCGCCAGCAGACGTACGGTTGTACAGGGGGGGAGTTCACCCCTCCACTTT CASRRTVVQGGSSPLHF TRBV4-1 NA TRBD1 17 TRBJ1-6
TGTGCCAGCAGCGAACAGCGGGGGAACACTGAAGCTTTCTTT CASSEQRGNTEAFF TRBV7-9 NA NA 14 TRBJ1-1